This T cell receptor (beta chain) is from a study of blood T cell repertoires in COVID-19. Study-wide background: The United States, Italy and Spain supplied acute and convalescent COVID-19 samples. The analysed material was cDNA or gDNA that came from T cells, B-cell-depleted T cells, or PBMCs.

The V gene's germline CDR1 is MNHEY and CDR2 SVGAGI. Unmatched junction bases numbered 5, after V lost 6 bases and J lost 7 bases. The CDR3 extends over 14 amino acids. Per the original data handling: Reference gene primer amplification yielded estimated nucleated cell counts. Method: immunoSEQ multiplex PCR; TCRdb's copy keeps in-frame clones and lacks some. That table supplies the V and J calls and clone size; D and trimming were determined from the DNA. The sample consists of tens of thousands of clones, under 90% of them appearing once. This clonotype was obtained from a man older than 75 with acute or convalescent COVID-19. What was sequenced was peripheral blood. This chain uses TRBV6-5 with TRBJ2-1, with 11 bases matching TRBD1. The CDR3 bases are TGTGCCAGCAGGCGGACAGGGGGCTGGAATGAGCAGTTCTTC. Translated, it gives CASRRTGGWNEQFF.